This TCR beta chain was recorded in a study of graft-versus-host responses after intestinal transplantation. For the study at large: Recipients got multivisceral, liver-intestinal, or isolated intestinal transplants. Every recipient underwent anti-thymocyte globulin induction, then tacrolimus and steroids for around three years.

A remark on this clone: The antigen remains unidentified.

CDR3 length equals 14 residues. Trimming took off 2 bases at V and 4 bases at J, with 10 bases between the two ends. CDR1 and CDR2 from the germline V gene are SGHNT and YYREEE (reference sequence). Using immunoSEQ multiplex PCR, the repertoire was profiled, and TCRdb retains in-frame clones only, with some absent. The repertoire holds some 120,000 clones, around nine tenths seen once, with about 0.18% in the top ten. Material: unstimulated CD4+ T cells sorted from spleen or lymph node cells, obtained before intestinal transplant. The receptor was isolated from a human donor who received an intestinal transplant. The J gene is TRBJ1-3, the V gene TRBV5-4, with D hard to call. CDR3 nucleotide sequence: TGTGCCAGCAGCTTACGTGCAGGAGGAAACACCATATATTTT. It translates to CASSLRAGGNTIYF.